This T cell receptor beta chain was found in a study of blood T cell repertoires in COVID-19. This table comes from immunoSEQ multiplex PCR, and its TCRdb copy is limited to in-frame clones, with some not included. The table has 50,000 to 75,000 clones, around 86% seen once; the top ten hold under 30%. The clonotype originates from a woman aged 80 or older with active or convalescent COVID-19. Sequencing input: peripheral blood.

CDR3 sequence reads: CASSPLTGTDTQYF. CDR3 coding DNA: TGTGCCAGCAGCCCCTTGACAGGGACAGATACGCAGTATTTT. The chain links TRBV7-9 to TRBJ2-3; 7 nucleotides match TRBD1. J was trimmed by 3 bases and V by 5 bases; bases with no gene match: 5. The CDR3 is made up of 14 amino acids. Germline V gene sequence: CDR1 SEHNR, CDR2 FQNEAQ (reference sequence).